The rows below give T cell receptor beta chains drawn from one sample of a study of cytomegalovirus exposure and HLA in healthy donors. Some clones are missing from TCRdb's copy, which holds only in-frame ones; the method was immunoSEQ multiplex PCR. The sample gives about 360,000 clones, 86% of which show up once; 0.83% is in the top ten. The sequenced sample consisted of PBMCs. The origin of the receptors is a young woman in good health and CMV-seronegative. The CDR3 runs from the conserved cysteine through the conserved F or W. Fields, in order: CDR3 length, D gene, clone size, V gene, J gene, CDR3 DNA, CDR3 protein. The D gene is left open where the match is weak. Clone size is given for some rows only: seen once, a few or many times, or a class if the clone is expanded.

>17|TRBD2|NA|TRBV27|TRBJ2-7
TGTGCCAGCACCAAAGGGGGACTAGCGGGAGGAAGCTACGAGCAGTACTTC
CASTKGGLAGGSYEQYF
>13|NA|NA|TRBV6-6|TRBJ2-2
TGTGCCAGCAGCGGGGGGCAAGCCGGGGAGCTGTTTTTT
CASSGGQAGELFF
>16|TRBD1|NA|TRBV5-1|TRBJ1-2
TGCGCCAGCAGCTTGGGGGACAGGGGAGGAAACTATGGCTACACCTTC
CASSLGDRGGNYGYTF
>15|NA|NA|TRBV7-6|TRBJ2-3
TGTGCCAGCAGCACCCTGGGAGGCCCCCCTAATACGCAGTATTTT
CASSTLGGPPNTQYF
>14|TRBD2|NA|TRBV9|TRBJ2-7
TGTGCCAGCAGCGAATGGGACTATAGCTACGAGCAGTACTTC
CASSEWDYSYEQYF
>14|NA|NA|TRBV11-2|TRBJ1-3
TGTGCCAGCAGCTTAGACTACTCTGGAAACACCATATATTTT
CASSLDYSGNTIYF
>15|TRBD1|NA|TRBV7-9|TRBJ1-2
TGTGCCAGCACAAATGGACAGGCAAACCGCTATGGCTACACCTTC
CASTNGQANRYGYTF
>13|NA|NA|TRBV30|TRBJ1-1
TGTGCCTGGAGCCCCTCCGGGCTGGGGGCTGGGTTCTTT
CAWSPSGLGAGFF
>12|NA|NA|TRBV11-2|TRBJ2-5
TGTGCCAGCAGCTTAGGCGTGGAGACCCAGTACTTC
CASSLGVETQYF
>15|NA|NA|TRBV6-1|TRBJ2-1
TGTGCCAGCAGTGAAGCGATAGCAGGGGTTGATGAGCAGTTCTTC
CASSEAIAGVDEQFF
>14|TRBD1|NA|TRBV5-1|TRBJ1-3
TGCGCCAGCAGCTTGGGGGACAGGGGAAACACCATATATTTT
CASSLGDRGNTIYF
>11|NA|NA|TRBV29-1|TRBJ2-7
TGCAGCGTATTGGGTGGAGGCGAGCAGTACTTC
CSVLGGGEQYF
>15|TRBD2|once|TRBV13|TRBJ2-4
TGTGCCAGCAGCCCGGGACTAGGTACAAAAAACATTCAGTACTTC
CASSPGLGTKNIQYF
>14|TRBD1|once|TRBV18|TRBJ2-7
TGTGCCAGCTCACGGGGACAGGGTACCCAGCTGCAGTACTTC
CASSRGQGTQLQYF
>12|NA|few|TRBV27|TRBJ1-2
TGTGCCACCTCCGGGCAGGGGTATGGCTACACCTTC
CATSGQGYGYTF
>16|TRBD2|once|TRBV13|TRBJ2-5
TGTGCCAGCAGCTCTCGGACTAGCGGGAGGGGGGAGACCCAGTACTTC
CASSSRTSGRGETQYF
>14|NA|few|TRBV4-2|TRBJ1-1
TGTGCCAGCAGCCTCGGGAACCGGCCGACTGAAGCTTTCTTT
CASSLGNRPTEAFF
>15|NA|NA|TRBV5-5|TRBJ2-7
TGTGCCAGCAGCTTGGGTTCCACTGCTTCCTACGAGCAGTACTTC
CASSLGSTASYEQYF
>14|NA|NA|TRBV15|TRBJ2-1
TGTGCCACCAGCAGGATACAGGAAGACAATGAGCAGTTCTTC
CATSRIQEDNEQFF
>15|TRBD2|once|TRBV19|TRBJ2-3
TGTGCCAGTAGTAATGGCGGGGGGGGCACAGATACGCAGTATTTT
CASSNGGGGTDTQYF
>11|NA|NA|TRBV25-1|TRBJ2-7
TGTGCCAGCAGTGACAGCTACGAGCAGTACTTC
CASSDSYEQYF
>16|TRBD2|NA|TRBV5-1|TRBJ2-7
TGCGCCAGCAGCTTGGGGACTAGCGGGAGTGTCAACGAGCAGTACTTC
CASSLGTSGSVNEQYF
>11|NA|few|TRBV29-1|TRBJ2-2
TGCAGCGTTGTCGGGACAGGGGAGCTGTTTTTT
CSVVGTGELFF
>12|NA|NA|TRBV29-1|TRBJ1-5
TGCAGCGTGGGGACAAGCAATCAGCCCCAGCATTTT
CSVGTSNQPQHF
>12|TRBD1|NA|TRBV6-1|TRBJ2-7
TGTGCCAGCTGGACAGGGTACCACGAGCAGTACTTC
CASWTGYHEQYF
>18|TRBD2|NA|TRBV5-5|TRBJ2-1
TGTGCCAGCAGCTTGGCCCCGACTAGCGGGACCCTGGGGAATGAGCAGTTCTTC
CASSLAPTSGTLGNEQFF
>14|NA|NA|TRBV2|TRBJ1-5
TGTGCCAGCAGTGGAGAATGGAGTAATCAGCCCCAGCATTTT
CASSGEWSNQPQHF
>16|NA|few|TRBV21-1|TRBJ1-1
TGTGCCAGCACCCCTCGGACGGGGGGAAAGGACACTGAAGCTTTCTTT
CASTPRTGGKDTEAFF
>14|TRBD1|NA|TRBV14|TRBJ2-7
TGTGCCAGCAGCCAAATACAGGGGGCGGACGAGCAGTACTTC
CASSQIQGADEQYF
>14|TRBD2|once|TRBV4-1|TRBJ2-5
TGCGCCAGCAGCCGAACGGGGGGCCAAGAGACCCAGTACTTC
CASSRTGGQETQYF
>15|NA|NA|TRBV5-1|TRBJ1-1
TGCGCCAGCAGCTCCACAGGGCAACTAGGGTCTGAAGCTTTCTTT
CASSSTGQLGSEAFF
>14|NA|NA|TRBV15|TRBJ2-3
TGTGCCACCAGCAGAGATAGTGAGGGAGGCGGGCAGTATTTT
CATSRDSEGGGQYF